This T cell receptor (beta chain) was identified during a study of cytomegalovirus exposure and HLA in healthy donors. General observations from the study: Cytomegalovirus status was reportedly diagnosed by the classifier with high sensitivity and specificity. Most of the TCR beta V segments (in an earlier analysis) were productive either about 87% or about 30% of the time.

PCR employed 60 Vbeta and 13 Jbeta primers. Profiled with immunoSEQ multiplex PCR; TCRdb holds only in-frame clones, not every one. The sample lists around 170,000 clones, about three quarters occurring once. Concerning this clone itself: The antigen remains undetermined.

The CDR3 sequence is 15 residues long. Germline lookup yields CDR1 SGHAT and CDR2 FQNNGV. The V and J ends lost 6 bases and 0 bases respectively, with 12 bases between them. Sample: PBMCs. The source of this sequence is a man in his late teens or twenties in good health and CMV-seronegative. This chain uses TRBV11-2 with TRBJ2-1; D unclear. The CDR3, as DNA: TGTGCCAGCAGGGAGCGCAGCAGCTCCTACAATGAGCAGTTCTTC. This codes for CASRERSSSYNEQFF.